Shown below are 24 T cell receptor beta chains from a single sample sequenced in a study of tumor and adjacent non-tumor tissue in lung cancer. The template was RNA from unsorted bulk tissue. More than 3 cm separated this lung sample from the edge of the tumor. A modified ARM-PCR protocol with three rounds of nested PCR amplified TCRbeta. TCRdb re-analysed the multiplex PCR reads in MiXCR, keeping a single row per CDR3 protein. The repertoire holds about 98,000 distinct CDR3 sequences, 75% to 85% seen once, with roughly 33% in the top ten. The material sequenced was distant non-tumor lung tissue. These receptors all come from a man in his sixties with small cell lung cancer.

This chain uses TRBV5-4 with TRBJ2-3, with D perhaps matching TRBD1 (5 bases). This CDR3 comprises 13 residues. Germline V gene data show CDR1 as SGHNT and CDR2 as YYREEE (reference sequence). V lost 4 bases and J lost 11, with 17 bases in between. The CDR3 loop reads CASSPLTANKQYF. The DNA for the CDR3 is TGTGCCAGCAGCCCGCTGACAGCAAATAAGCAGTATTTT.

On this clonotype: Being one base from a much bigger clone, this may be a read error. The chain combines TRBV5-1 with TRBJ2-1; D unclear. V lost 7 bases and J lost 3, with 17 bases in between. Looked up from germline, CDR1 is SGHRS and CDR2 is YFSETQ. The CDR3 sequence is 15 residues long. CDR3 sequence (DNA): TGCGCCAGCGCAACTCAAGCGCGAGACTACAATGAGCAGTTCTTC. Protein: CASATQARDYNEQFF.

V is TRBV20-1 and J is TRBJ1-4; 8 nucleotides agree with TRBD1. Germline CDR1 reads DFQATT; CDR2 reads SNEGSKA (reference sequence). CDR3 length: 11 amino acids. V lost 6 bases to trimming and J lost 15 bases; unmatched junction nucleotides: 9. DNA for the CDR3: TGCAGTGCGCTACAGGGGGAAAGAGTGTTTTTT. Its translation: CSALQGERVFF.

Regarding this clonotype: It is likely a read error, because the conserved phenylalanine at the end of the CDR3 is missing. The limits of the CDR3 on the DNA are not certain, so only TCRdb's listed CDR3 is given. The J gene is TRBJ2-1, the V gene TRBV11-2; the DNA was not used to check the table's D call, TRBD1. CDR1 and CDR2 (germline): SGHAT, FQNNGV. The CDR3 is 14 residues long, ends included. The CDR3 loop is CASPKRQGDNERFL.

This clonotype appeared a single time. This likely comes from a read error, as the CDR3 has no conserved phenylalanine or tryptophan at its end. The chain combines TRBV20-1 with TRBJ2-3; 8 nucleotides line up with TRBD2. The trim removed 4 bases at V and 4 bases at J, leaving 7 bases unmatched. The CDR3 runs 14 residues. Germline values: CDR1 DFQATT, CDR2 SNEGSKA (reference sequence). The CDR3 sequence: CSATPTSVSDTQYI. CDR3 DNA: TGCAGTGCTACCCCGACTAGCGTGTCAGATACGCAGTATATT.

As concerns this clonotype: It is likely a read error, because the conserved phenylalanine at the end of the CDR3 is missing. The CDR3 DNA reads as TGTGCCAGCAGCCAAGAGGGGACGTCCTATAATGGGCAGTTCTTA. Translating it yields CASSQEGTSYNGQFL. V usage is TRBV14 and J usage is TRBJ2-1; D is possibly TRBD1 or TRBD2 (5 bases each). The CDR3 has 15 residues. Germline V gives CDR1 SGHDN, CDR2 FVKESK.

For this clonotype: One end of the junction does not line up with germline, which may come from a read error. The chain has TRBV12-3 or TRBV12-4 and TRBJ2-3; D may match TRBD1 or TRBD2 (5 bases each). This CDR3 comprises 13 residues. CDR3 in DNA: TGTGTCAGCAGTTTTGGGGGTGAAGATACGCAGTATTTT. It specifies CVSSFGGEDTQYF.

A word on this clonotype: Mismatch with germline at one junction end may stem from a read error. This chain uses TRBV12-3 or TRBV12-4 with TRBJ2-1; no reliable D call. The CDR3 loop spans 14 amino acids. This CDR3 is CASSLNMGSNEHFF. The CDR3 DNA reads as TGTGCCAGCAGTTTGAACATGGGATCAAATGAGCACTTCTTC.

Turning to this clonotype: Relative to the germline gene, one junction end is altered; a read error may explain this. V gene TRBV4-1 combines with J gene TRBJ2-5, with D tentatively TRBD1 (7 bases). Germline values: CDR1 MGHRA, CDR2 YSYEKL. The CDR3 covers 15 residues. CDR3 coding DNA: TGCGCCAACAGCCAAGCGCCAGGGGGGTGTGAGACCCAGTACTTC. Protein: CANSQAPGGCETQYF.

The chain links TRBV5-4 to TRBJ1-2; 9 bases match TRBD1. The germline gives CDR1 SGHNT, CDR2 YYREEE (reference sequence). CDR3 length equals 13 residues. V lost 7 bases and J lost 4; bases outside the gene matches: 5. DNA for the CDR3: TGTGCCAGCTTGGGACAGGGAGGCTATGGCTACACCTTC. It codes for CASLGQGGYGYTF.

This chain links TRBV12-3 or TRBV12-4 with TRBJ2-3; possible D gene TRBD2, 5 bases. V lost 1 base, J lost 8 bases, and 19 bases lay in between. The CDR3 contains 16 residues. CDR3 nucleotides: TGTGCCAGCAGTTTAGAGGGCCCCGGGATTCGGAGTACGCAGTATTTT. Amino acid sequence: CASSLEGPGIRSTQYF.

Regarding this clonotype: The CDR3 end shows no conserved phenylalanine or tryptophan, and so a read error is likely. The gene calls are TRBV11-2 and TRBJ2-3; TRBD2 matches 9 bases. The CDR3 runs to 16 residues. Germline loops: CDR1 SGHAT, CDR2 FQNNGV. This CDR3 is CASRPVAGGGTDTQYS. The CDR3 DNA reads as TGTGCCAGCAGACCGGTGGCGGGAGGGGGAACAGATACCCAGTATTCT.

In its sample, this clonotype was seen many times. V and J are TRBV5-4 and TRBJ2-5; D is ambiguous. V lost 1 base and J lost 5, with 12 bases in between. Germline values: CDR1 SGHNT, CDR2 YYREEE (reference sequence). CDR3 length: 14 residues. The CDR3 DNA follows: TGTGCCAGCAGCTTGTCACAGCTCAAGGAGACCCAGTACTTC. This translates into CASSLSQLKETQYF.

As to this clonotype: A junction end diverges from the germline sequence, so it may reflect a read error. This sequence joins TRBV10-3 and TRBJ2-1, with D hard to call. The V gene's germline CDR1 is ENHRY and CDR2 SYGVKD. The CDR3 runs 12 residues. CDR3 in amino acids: CAISGITDEKFF. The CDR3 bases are TGTGCCATCAGTGGAATAACAGATGAGAAGTTCTTC.

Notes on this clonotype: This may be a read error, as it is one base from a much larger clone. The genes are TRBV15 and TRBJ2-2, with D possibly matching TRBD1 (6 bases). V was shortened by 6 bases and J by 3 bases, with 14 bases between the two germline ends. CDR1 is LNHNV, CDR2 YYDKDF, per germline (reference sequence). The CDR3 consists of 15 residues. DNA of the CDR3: TGTGCCACCAGAACAGGGCTCGCGGACACCGGGGAGCTGTTTTTT. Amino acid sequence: CATRTGLADTGELFF. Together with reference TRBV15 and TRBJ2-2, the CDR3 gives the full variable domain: DAMVIQNPRYQVTQFGKPVTLSCSQTLNHNVMYWYQQKSSQAPKLLFHYYDKDFNNEADTPDNFQSRRPNTSFCFLDIRSPGLGDTAMYLCATRTGLADTGELFFGEGSRLTVL.

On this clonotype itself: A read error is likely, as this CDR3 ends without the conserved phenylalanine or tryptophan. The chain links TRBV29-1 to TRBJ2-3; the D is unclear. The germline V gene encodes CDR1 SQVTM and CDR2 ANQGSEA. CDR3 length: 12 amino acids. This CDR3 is CSVEISTDMQYL. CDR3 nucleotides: TGCAGCGTTGAGATTTCCACAGATATGCAGTATCTT.

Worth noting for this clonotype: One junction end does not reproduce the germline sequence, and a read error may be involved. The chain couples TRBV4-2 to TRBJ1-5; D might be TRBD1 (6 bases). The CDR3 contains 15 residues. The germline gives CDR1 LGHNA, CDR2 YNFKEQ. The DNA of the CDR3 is TGTGCCAGCAGCCCACGGGACAACAGCAATCAGCACCAGCATTTT. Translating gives CASSPRDNSNQHQHF.

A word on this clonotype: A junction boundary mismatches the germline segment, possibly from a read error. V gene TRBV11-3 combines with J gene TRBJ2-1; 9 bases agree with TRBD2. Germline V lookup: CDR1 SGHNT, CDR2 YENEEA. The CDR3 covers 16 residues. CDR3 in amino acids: CANSLGSSGIDNKQFF. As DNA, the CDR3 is TGTGCCAACAGCTTAGGTTCTAGCGGGATTGACAACAAGCAGTTCTTC. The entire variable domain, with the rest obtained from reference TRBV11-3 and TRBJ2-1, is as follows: EAGVVQSPRYKIIEKKQPVAFWCNPISGHNTLYWYLQNLGQGPELLIRYENEEAVDDSQLPKDRFSAERLKGVDSTLKIQPAELGDSAVYLCANSLGSSGIDNKQFFGPGTRLTVL.

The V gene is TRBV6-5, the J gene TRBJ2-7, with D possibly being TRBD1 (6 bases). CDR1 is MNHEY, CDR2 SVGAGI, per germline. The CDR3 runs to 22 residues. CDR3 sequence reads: CTSSYPQTPPSQGDISSYEHYV. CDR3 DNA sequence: TGTACCAGCAGTTACCCCCAAACCCCCCCCTCTCAAGGGGACATCAGCTCCTACGAGCATTACGTC.

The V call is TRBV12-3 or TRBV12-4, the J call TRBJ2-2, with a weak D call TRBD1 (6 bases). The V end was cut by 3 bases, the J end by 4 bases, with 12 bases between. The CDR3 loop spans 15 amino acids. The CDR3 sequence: CASSLTGAPTGELFF. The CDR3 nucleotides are TGTGCCAGCAGTTTGACAGGAGCACCCACCGGGGAGCTGTTTTTT.

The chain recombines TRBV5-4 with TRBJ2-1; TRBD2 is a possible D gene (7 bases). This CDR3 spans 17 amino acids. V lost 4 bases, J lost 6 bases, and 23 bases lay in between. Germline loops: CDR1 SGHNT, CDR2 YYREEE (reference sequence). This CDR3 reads CASSHGGWGASFNEQFF. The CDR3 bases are TGTGCCAGCAGCCACGGGGGGTGGGGGGCCTCATTCAATGAGCAGTTCTTC.

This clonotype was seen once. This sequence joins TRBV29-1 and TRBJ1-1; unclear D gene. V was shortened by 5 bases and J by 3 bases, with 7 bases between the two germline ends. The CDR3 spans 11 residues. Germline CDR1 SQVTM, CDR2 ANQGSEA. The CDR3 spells CSVRGDTEAFF. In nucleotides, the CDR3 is TGCAGCGTTCGAGGAGACACTGAAGCTTTCTTT.

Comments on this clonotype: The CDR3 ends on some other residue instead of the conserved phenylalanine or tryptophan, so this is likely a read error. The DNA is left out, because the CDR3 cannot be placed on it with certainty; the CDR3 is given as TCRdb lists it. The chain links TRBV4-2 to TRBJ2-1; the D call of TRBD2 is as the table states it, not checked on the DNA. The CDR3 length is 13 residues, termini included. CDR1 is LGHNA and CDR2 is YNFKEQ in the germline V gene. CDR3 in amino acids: CASGTSGNNEKFI.

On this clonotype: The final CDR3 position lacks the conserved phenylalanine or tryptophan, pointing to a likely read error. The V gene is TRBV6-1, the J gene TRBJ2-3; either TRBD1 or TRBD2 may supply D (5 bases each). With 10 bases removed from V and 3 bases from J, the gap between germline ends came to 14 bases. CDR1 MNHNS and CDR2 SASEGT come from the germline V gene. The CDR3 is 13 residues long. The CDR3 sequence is CATPGRSTDTQYS. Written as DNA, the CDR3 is TGTGCCACTCCGGGACGGAGTACAGATACGCAGTATTCT.